This TCR beta chain came from a study of molecular identifiers for immune sequencing clone quantification (dated by TCRdb to 2016 to 2018). Study-wide context: For a replicate experiment, RNA from roughly 18,000 or 92,000 naive CD8 T cells was divided into five aliquots, and four of the five aliquots were sequenced. CD8 T cells were used in a methods study to benchmark molecular-identifier clustering-based TCR repertoire sequencing (MIDCIRS) and TCR RNA copy counting. Study-level results and caveats: The naive libraries included spiked-in Jurkat TCR RNA (under eleven copies' worth), and this Jurkat TCR RNA is not part of the donor repertoire. Approximately 2.7 recovered TCR RNA copies per cell were obtained by modeling, versus about 9 by digital PCR, implying a capture efficiency of about 30%. When barcode sub-clustering was omitted, TCR diversity was inflated by chimeric consensus sequences, with chimeras reaching as high as 47%. In CMV-specific effector cells, over 99% of molecules were held by clones above 20 RNA copies, whereas under 1% of molecules were held by such clones in naive cells. A single cell's worth of spiked-in Jurkat TCR RNA was reported detectable even among around 970,000 naive CD8 T cells. Highly expanded clone sizes could be underestimated if identical TCR molecules share a barcode.

This clonotype was counted a few times. There is no known antigen for this receptor. It has no much larger one-base neighbor in the sample; base qualities were not kept. Libraries of naive CD8 T cells were built from anywhere between about 18,000 and 1,000,000 sorted cells, with 10%, 30% or 50% of the purified RNA used. Naive CD8 T cells were FACS-sorted as CD8+CD4-CCR7+CD45RA+ on a BD FACSAria II into RLT Plus buffer. Detection sensitivity was tested by spiking Jurkat RNA equal to ten TCR copies' worth into samples containing about 17,000-1,000,000 naive CD8 T cells. CD8 T cells were enriched with RosetteSep CD8+ T Cell Enrichment Cocktail and Ficoll-Paque, followed by ACK red cell lysis. From the germline V gene, CDR1 is SGHTA and CDR2 is FQGNSA. The CDR3 runs 15 amino acids, cysteine and phenylalanine included. Of all the DNA, just the CDR3 is kept, 45 bases in frame from base 1. At the junction V is shortened by 5 bases and J by 7 bases; bases outside the gene matches: 11.

Library construction relied on PCR. Sequencing was performed on a NextSeq 500. Preparation of bulk TCR libraries followed a previously described approach, with the TCR primers listed in Table S5. The Qiagen AllPrep DNA/RNA kit was used to purify total RNA. Before analysis, reads from multiple sequencing runs of the same library were pooled. The study's processing was this. Reads were retained only if their TCR constant sequence matched exactly, and those retained reads were trimmed to 150 nt and grouped according to their 12-nt molecular barcodes. Reads inside each barcode group were sub-clustered using a 15% Levenshtein threshold, and a quality-weighted consensus sequence was constructed for each RNA molecule. Non-functional sequences were excluded, and lower-count sequences lying one edit away from another sequence were also excluded. Barcode sub-clusters with fewer than 20% of the maximum read count were removed, based on fitting two negative binomial distributions. TCRdb itself trimmed the public reads at Q25 with fastp, ran MiXCR and retained productive beta chains. Rows are unified per CDR3 protein, each entry keeping the most common DNA and genes. The V and J calls here are based on TCRdb, not the publication. The sample includes roughly 93,000 distinct CDR3 sequences, with 20% to 30% observed a single time. The ten biggest clones cover approximately 0.78% of the sample.

The sequenced sample consisted of naive CD8+ T cells from blood, with Jurkat cell RNA spiked in. The label giving this sample's cell subset or site can be read as: FACS-sorted CD8+CD4-CCR7+CD45RA+ naive T cells. The chain is assembled from TRBV7-2 and TRBJ2-5, with 9 bases in between that match TRBD2. This TCR derives from a human donor in good health. Some libraries in this study had Jurkat cell RNA spiked in. The CDR3 has the sequence CASSTGGGAFGTQYF. The DNA sequence is as follows: TGTGCCAGCAGCACCGGCGGGGGGGCGTTTGGGACCCAGTACTTC. The variable domain in full, with residues beyond the CDR3 obtained from the reference TRBV7-2 and TRBJ2-5 genes, is GAGVSQSPSNKVTEKGKDVELRCDPISGHTALYWYRQSLGQGLEFLIYFQGNSAPDKSGLPSDRFSAERTGGSVSTLTIQRTQQEDSAVYLCASSTGGGAFGTQYFGPGTRLLVL.